This TCR beta chain was retrieved from a study of siplizumab effects on memory and regulatory T cells. Generated by immunoSEQ multiplex PCR, the TCRdb table keeps only in-frame clones and is missing some. Seen here are under 100,000 clones, 87% observed once, and the top ten hold under 2%. The CDR3 length is 16 residues. Germline assignment: CDR1 SGHRS and CDR2 YFSETQ. V was clipped by 3 bases and J by 2 bases, with 18 bases between them. Study outcomes and limitations: Alloreactive CD4+ clones that could be mapped were on average 68.8% Treg-derived with siplizumab, against 25% to 30% in controls.

A few counts support this clone. The antigen is unknown. The TCR was taken from a human donor in good health. The rearrangement uses TRBV5-1 and TRBJ2-7; perhaps TRBD2 as D (5 bases). The specimen was Tregs sorted from blood. CDR3 nucleotide sequence: TGCGCCAGCAGCTCGGGGTTTCGTCAGGCCGCCTACGAGCAGTACTTC. Protein sequence: CASSSGFRQAAYEQYF.